These T cell receptor beta chains were read from a single sample in a study of T cells in Graves' hyperthyroidism and ophthalmopathy. TCRdb fed the multiplex PCR reads into MiXCR, producing one record per CDR3 protein. Here the sample spans about 610,000 distinct CDR3 sequences, approximately 14% being singletons. What was sequenced was blood. The receptor source for this set is a woman aged 40 to 49 with Graves' ophthalmopathy. The CDR3 runs from the conserved cysteine through the conserved F or W. Fields, in order: D gene, clone size, V gene, J gene, CDR3 DNA, CDR3 protein. A D gene is named only where the DNA matches it firmly. Clone size is given for some rows only: seen once, a few or many times, or a class if the clone is expanded.

NA	NA	TRBV7-2	TRBJ2-7	TGTGCCAGCAGCGGACGAGCGGCTGGGGCATACGAGCAGTACTTC	CASSGRAAGAYEQYF
TRBD2	once	TRBV24-1	TRBJ2-7	TGTGCCACCAGTTTCTTTCTAGCGGGAGTCCCCTACGAGCAGTACTTC	CATSFFLAGVPYEQYF
NA	few	TRBV28	TRBJ2-3	TGTGCCAGCAGGGGTGGTGGATACACAGATACGCAGTATTTT	CASRGGGYTDTQYF
NA	NA	TRBV28	TRBJ1-2	TGTGCCAGCTTTGGACGGCTGACCTTAGACTATGGCTACACCTTC	CASFGRLTLDYGYTF
NA	NA	TRBV6-1	TRBJ1-3	TGTGCCAGCAGCACCACAGGGAACGCTGGAAACACCATATATTTT	CASSTTGNAGNTIYF
NA	many	TRBV10-3	TRBJ2-5	TGTGCCATCAGTGATGGAGGTATCTCAGTCGGGGAGACCCAGTACTTC	CAISDGGISVGETQYF
NA	many	TRBV6-2/TRBV6-3	TRBJ2-7	TGTGCCAGCAGTGACGAACAGGCGTACGAGCAGTACTTC	CASSDEQAYEQYF
NA	NA	TRBV11-1	TRBJ2-7	TGTGCCAGCAGCCCATCGGACAGCGCAATCTACGAGCAGTACTTC	CASSPSDSAIYEQYF
NA	NA	TRBV27	TRBJ2-3	TGTGCCAGCAGTCCCCTGGCGGACACAGATACGCAGTATTTT	CASSPLADTDTQYF
NA	many	TRBV6-2/TRBV6-3	TRBJ1-2	TGTGCCAGCAGTTACCCGGGACACGACTATGGCTACACCTTC	CASSYPGHDYGYTF
NA	many	TRBV30	TRBJ2-7	TGTGCCTCGGGAGAAGGCTACGAGCAGTACTTC	CASGEGYEQYF
NA	many	TRBV20-1	TRBJ2-7	TGCAGTGCTAGAGACAACAGGGACCTGGGCTACGAGCAGTACTTC	CSARDNRDLGYEQYF
NA	few	TRBV19	TRBJ2-2	TGTGCCAGTAAGCAAAGGGTTGGCGGGAAGAGAACCGGGGAGCTGTTTTTT	CASKQRVGGKRTGELFF
NA	many	TRBV29-1	TRBJ1-2	TGCAGCGTTGAAGATTGGGGGGAGTTGTCTGGCTACACCTTC	CSVEDWGELSGYTF
TRBD2	many	TRBV7-2	TRBJ2-7	TGTGCCAGCAGACGGTCTAGCGGGGCCTACGAGCAGTACTTC	CASRRSSGAYEQYF
NA	few	TRBV7-3	TRBJ1-1	TGTGCCAGCAGCCCGGAACGGACAGTGAACACTGAAGCTTTCTTT	CASSPERTVNTEAFF
TRBD2	NA	TRBV11-2	TRBJ2-5	TGTACCAGCAGCTTAGTAGAACCCCCGCGGGAGGTCCAAGAGACCCAGTACTTC	CTSSLVEPPREVQETQYF
TRBD1	many	TRBV19	TRBJ1-5	TGTGCCAGTAGTTACATACAGGGGGTTAGCAATCAGCCCCAGCATTTT	CASSYIQGVSNQPQHF
NA	many	TRBV20-1	TRBJ1-2	TGCAGTGTTAAAACCCCTGGCTTCTATGGCTACACCTTC	CSVKTPGFYGYTF
TRBD2	NA	TRBV30	TRBJ2-7	TGTGCCTGGAGTGGGTCGGGAGGTCCCCACGAGCAGTACTTC	CAWSGSGGPHEQYF
NA	many	TRBV7-2	TRBJ1-1	TGTGCCAGCAGCCGGGACACCCGGAACACTGAAGCTTTCTTT	CASSRDTRNTEAFF
TRBD2	many	TRBV4-3	TRBJ2-7	TGCGCCAGCAGCAGGACGGGACTAGCGCAATACGAGCAGTACTTC	CASSRTGLAQYEQYF
NA	many	TRBV11-2	TRBJ2-4	TGTGCCAGCTCGGTAAAAAACATTCAGTACTTC	CASSVKNIQYF
TRBD2	NA	TRBV13	TRBJ2-1	TGTGCCAGCAGCTTAGAACTAGCGGGATTTAATGAGCAGTTCTTC	CASSLELAGFNEQFF
NA	many	TRBV4-1	TRBJ2-2	TGCGCCAGCAGCCAAGATTTGCCAACGAACACCGGGGAGCTGTTTTTT	CASSQDLPTNTGELFF
NA	few	TRBV7-8	TRBJ2-7	TGTGCCAGCGGGTCTGCCAGCATTGTTTACGAGCAGTACTTC	CASGSASIVYEQYF
TRBD1	many	TRBV20-1	TRBJ1-5	TGCAGTGCTACTACAGGGGATCAGCCCCAGCATTTT	CSATTGDQPQHF
NA	many	TRBV7-8	TRBJ2-7	TGTGCCAGCAGCCCGGACACGGGGGCCTACGAGCAGTACTTC	CASSPDTGAYEQYF
NA	many	TRBV30	TRBJ1-2	TGTGCCTGGAGTGTAATGCAGATTAACTATGGCTACACCTTC	CAWSVMQINYGYTF
NA	many	TRBV28	TRBJ1-2	TGTGCCAGCTCCGACAGTGCAAGAAAACACCGTTTC	CASSDSARKHRF
NA	many	TRBV29-1	TRBJ2-4	TGCAGCGTTGAAGCTCCCGCAGGACCATCAATTCAGTACTTC	CSVEAPAGPSIQYF
NA	many	TRBV20-1	TRBJ1-2	TGCAGTGCCACGGACACCTCGCTGCCCTACTATGGCTACACCTTC	CSATDTSLPYYGYTF
NA	NA	TRBV28	TRBJ2-1	TGTGCCAGCAGTTGGGACCAAAACAATGAGCAGCTCTTC	CASSWDQNNEQLF
TRBD1	many	TRBV24-1	TRBJ2-7	TGTGCCACCTCTCTAACTACAGGGGGAGAGCAGTACTTC	CATSLTTGGEQYF
TRBD1	few	TRBV28	TRBJ2-4	TGTGCCAGCAGTGCCTACAGGGGGGAAAACATTCAGTACTTC	CASSAYRGENIQYF
NA	many	TRBV4-1	TRBJ2-7	TGCGCCAGCAGCCTGGCGCAGTCCTACGAGCAGTACTTC	CASSLAQSYEQYF
NA	NA	TRBV29-1	TRBJ2-1	TGCAGCGTTGACGACAGGTACAACAATGAGCAGTTCTTC	CSVDDRYNNEQFF
NA	many	TRBV6-2/TRBV6-3	TRBJ2-7	TGTGCCAGCAGTTACGGTCACTCTAGCTACGAGCAGTACTTC	CASSYGHSSYEQYF
NA	many	TRBV6-1	TRBJ1-1	TGTGCCAGCAGTGAACTGGAGGGTTTTGTCACTGAAGCTTTCTTT	CASSELEGFVTEAFF
NA	many	TRBV18	TRBJ1-5	TGTGCCAGCTCACTATTGGTGGGCCTGCGGCCCCAGCATTTT	CASSLLVGLRPQHF
NA	NA	TRBV6-2/TRBV6-3	TRBJ1-5	TGTGCCAGCAGTTTCTACTTTCCTAAGCACTTCAGGAATCAGCCCCAGCATTTT	CASSFYFPKHFRNQPQHF
NA	NA	TRBV4-2	TRBJ2-2	TGTGCCAGCAGCCAAGATCGTTGGCGGGCGAACACCGGGGAGCTGTTTTTT	CASSQDRWRANTGELFF
TRBD2	NA	TRBV18	TRBJ2-7	TGTGCCAGCTCAAAAGGTAGCGGGAGTCTTTACGAGCAGTACTTC	CASSKGSGSLYEQYF
NA	NA	TRBV5-1	TRBJ2-7	TGCGCCAGCAGCTTGGCGTCTGGGCAGGTCGACGAGCAGTACTTC	CASSLASGQVDEQYF
NA	few	TRBV2	TRBJ1-1	TGTGCCAGCAGTGAAAGTCCGGAAAAAGACTGGGAAGCTTTCTTT	CASSESPEKDWEAFF
TRBD1	many	TRBV9	TRBJ1-5	TGTGCCAGCAGCGAGACAGGGACTTTGGAGCCCCAGCATTTT	CASSETGTLEPQHF
TRBD1	many	TRBV6-7	TRBJ2-5	TGTGCCAGCAGTCCCGCCAGGACAGGGCAAGAGACCCAGTACTTC	CASSPARTGQETQYF
NA	many	TRBV7-2	TRBJ2-5	TGTGCCAGCAGCTTATTCAACACCGGGTGGGAAACCCAGTACTTC	CASSLFNTGWETQYF
NA	many	TRBV6-2/TRBV6-3	TRBJ1-3	TGTGCCAGCAGTTATTGGACAGTCGCCGGACGGGCGTCTGGAAACACCATATATTTT	CASSYWTVAGRASGNTIYF
NA	many	TRBV7-9	TRBJ1-6	TGTGCCAGCAGCCAGATGGTCGCTTCCTCACCCCTCCACTTT	CASSQMVASSPLHF
NA	few	TRBV7-2	TRBJ2-5	TGTGCCAGCAGCTTAATTCCAGGGATAGAGACCCAGTACTTC	CASSLIPGIETQYF
TRBD1	NA	TRBV6-1	TRBJ1-5	TGTGCCAGCAGTCCTGGACAGGCCTCCGGGCCCCAGCATTTT	CASSPGQASGPQHF
NA	many	TRBV7-2	TRBJ2-7	TGTGCCAGCAGCTTCGACTTACTCAACTACGAGCAGTACTTC	CASSFDLLNYEQYF
NA	NA	TRBV9	TRBJ1-6	TGTGCCAGCAGCGCCTCCTGGGACGGAAACCCACCCCTCCACTTT	CASSASWDGNPPLHF
NA	many	TRBV28	TRBJ2-2	TGTGCCAGCAGCCAAGTTAGGGCTACGAACACCGGGGAGCTGTTTTTT	CASSQVRATNTGELFF
TRBD2	few	TRBV11-1	TRBJ2-7	TGTGCCAGCAGCTTAAGCGGGGGCAGGATACATTACGAGCAGTACTTC	CASSLSGGRIHYEQYF
NA	few	TRBV27	TRBJ1-5	TGTGCCAGCAGCATTTCGTCGGATCAGCCCCAGCATTTT	CASSISSDQPQHF
NA	NA	TRBV4-1	TRBJ1-2	TGCGCCAGCAGCCAACCAACGGACGCGCCAGGCTATGGCTACACCTTC	CASSQPTDAPGYGYTF
TRBD2	many	TRBV19	TRBJ2-2	TGTGCCAGTAGTATCCGGGAGGGAGGGACCGGGGAGCTGTTTTTT	CASSIREGGTGELFF